Below, 25 T cell receptor beta chains from the same sample are listed, as sequenced in a study of preoperative IRX-2 immunotherapy in early breast cancer. Sequenced by immunoSEQ multiplex PCR; TCRdb stores in-frame clones only, minus some. The sample yields about 26,000 clones, about 90% seen once. Described treatment: preoperative locoregional IRX-2 cytokine immunotherapy. The specimen was collected from a patient treated with IRX-2 immunotherapy. The receptor source for this set is a human donor with breast cancer.

The J gene is TRBJ1-2, the V gene TRBV6-5; D not certain. The CDR3 spans 13 residues. Per the germline V gene, CDR1 is MNHEY and CDR2 is SVGAGI. Trimming stripped 3 bases from V and 8 bases from J, with 13 bases between. In DNA form, the CDR3 reads TGTGCCAGCAGTTATAATCCGGTGGGAGGCTACACCTTC. Translated: CASSYNPVGGYTF.

Regarding this clone: Other nucleotide sequences from this sample produce the same CDR3. The chain uses TRBV6-4 and TRBJ2-6; TRBD1 aligns across 8 bases. Germline values: CDR1 MRHNA, CDR2 SNTAGT. The CDR3 has 16 residues. Germline trimming cut 2 bases from V and 4 bases from J; bases unmatched to any gene: 4. Here the CDR3 reads CASSDLTGDGANVLTF. CDR3 nucleotides: TGTGCCAGCAGTGACCTGACAGGGGACGGGGCCAACGTCCTGACTTTC.

The J gene is TRBJ2-3, the V gene TRBV27, with TRBD1 matching 7 bases. The CDR3 extends over 15 amino acids. Looked up from germline, CDR1 is MNHEY and CDR2 is SMNVEV (reference sequence). V lost 3 bases and J lost 4; bases outside the gene matches: 7. The CDR3 region has the DNA TGTGCCAGCAGTTTGAGAGACAGGGCGGCAGATACGCAGTATTTT. It codes for CASSLRDRAADTQYF.

The chain links TRBV6-5 to TRBJ1-4; D not certain. Germline V CDR1 and CDR2: MNHEY, SVGAGI. The CDR3 totals 15 residues. V gave up 2 bases and J gave up 8 bases, with 15 bases separating them. The DNA of the CDR3 is TGTGCCAGCAGTTACGGCGTGTCAGTTGAAGAAAAACTGTTTTTT. This encodes CASSYGVSVEEKLFF.

The rearrangement joins TRBV5-1 to TRBJ2-5, with 10 bases that match TRBD2. The V segment lost 0 bases and the J segment 5 bases; nucleotides outside the gene matches: 1. Germline-derived CDR1 and CDR2 are SGHRS and YFSETQ. The CDR3 is 14 amino acids. The DNA for the CDR3 is TGCGCCAGCAGCTTGGCTAGCGGGAGTGAGACCCAGTACTTC. This translates into CASSLASGSETQYF.

The genes are TRBV5-6 and TRBJ1-2, with D unresolved. Looked up from germline, CDR1 is SGHDT and CDR2 is YYEEEE. V was pared by 4 bases and J by 4 bases, with 11 bases between. The CDR3 contains 13 residues. In nucleotides, the CDR3 is TGTGCCAGCAGCCTTAGTACTTTCTATGGCTACACCTTC. Encoded protein: CASSLSTFYGYTF.

J is TRBJ1-6 and V is TRBV28, with D unresolved. V was trimmed by 6 bases and J by 0 bases, leaving 12 bases between them. The CDR3 covers 16 residues. Germline values: CDR1 MDHEN, CDR2 SYDVKM. The DNA for the CDR3 is TGTGCCAGCAGAGCGCCGGGGAGCTCCTATAATTCACCCCTCCACTTT. Translation: CASRAPGSSYNSPLHF.

The chain recombines TRBV7-2 with TRBJ1-2; 9 bases are shared with TRBD1. The germline CDR1 and CDR2 sequences are SGHTA and FQGNSA. Trimming removed 5 bases from V and 6 bases from J; junction bases left unmatched: 10. This CDR3 spans 15 amino acids. The CDR3 DNA reads as TGTGCCAGCAGCCCGGGGGTTCGGACAGGGGATGGCTACACCTTC. This encodes CASSPGVRTGDGYTF.

The V gene is TRBV13, the J gene TRBJ2-1, with 15 nucleotides matching TRBD2. The length of the CDR3 is 17 residues. The V and J ends lost 7 bases and 1 base, in that order; junction bases with no gene match: 5. Germline loops: CDR1 PRHDT, CDR2 FYEKMQ (reference sequence). CDR3 residues: CASNGLAGGFSYNEQFF. In DNA form, the CDR3 reads TGTGCCAGCAACGGACTAGCGGGGGGGTTTTCCTACAATGAGCAGTTCTTC. Complete variable domain (other parts from reference TRBV13 and TRBJ2-1): AAGVIQSPRHLIKEKRETATLKCYPIPRHDTVYWYQQGPGQDPQFLISFYEKMQSDKGSIPDRFSAQQFSDYHSELNMSSLELGDSALYFCASNGLAGGFSYNEQFFGPGTRLTVL.

The V gene is TRBV6-5, the J gene TRBJ1-5; D unclear. The CDR3 has 14 residues. V lost 6 bases and J 6 bases, leaving 15 bases between the germline ends. Germline V gives CDR1 MNHEY, CDR2 SVGAGI. The CDR3 region is CASSLTRDTQPQHF. DNA for the CDR3: TGTGCCAGCAGCCTAACAAGGGATACTCAGCCCCAGCATTTT.

This chain links TRBV6-5 with TRBJ1-1; TRBD1 aligns across 10 bases. This CDR3 contains 14 residues. Looked up from germline, CDR1 is MNHEY and CDR2 is SVGAGI. V lost 6 bases, J lost 1 base, and 2 bases stayed unmatched. CDR3: CASRGQGRNTEAFF. In DNA form, the CDR3 reads TGTGCCAGCAGGGGACAGGGGAGGAACACTGAAGCTTTCTTT.

This chain connects TRBV19 to TRBJ2-2, with D perhaps TRBD2 (6 bases). The ends were cut back, 10 bases at V and 2 bases at J, with 14 bases in the middle. This CDR3 contains 14 residues. Germline CDR1 is LNHDA and CDR2 is SQIVND (reference sequence). DNA for the CDR3: TGTGCCACCAAGGGGAGGACTAACACCGGGGAGCTGTTTTTT. The encoded protein is CATKGRTNTGELFF.

In DNA, the CDR3 is TGTGCCAGCAGCGTAACCATAGTGGGAGGGCGCAATGAGCAGTTCTTC. It specifies CASSVTIVGGRNEQFF. The V gene is TRBV9, the J gene TRBJ2-1, with 7 bases fitting TRBD2. CDR3 length: 16 amino acids. Germline CDR1 SGDLS, CDR2 YYNGEE. V shed 1 base and J 6 bases; nucleotides not matched to a gene: 10.

The chain is built from TRBV7-2 and TRBJ1-2; D is unresolved. The CDR3 length is 15 residues. CDR1 SGHTA and CDR2 FQGNSA come from the germline V gene. The V gene lost 1 base and the J gene lost 0 bases, with 9 bases spanning the gap. This CDR3 reads CASSLEGIPNYGYTF. The DNA of the CDR3 is TGTGCCAGCAGCTTAGAGGGTATTCCTAACTATGGCTACACCTTC.

V gene TRBV9 combines with J gene TRBJ2-2, with TRBD2 matching over 8 bases. The CDR3 has 15 residues. Germline loops: CDR1 SGDLS, CDR2 YYNGEE. V dropped 3 bases and J dropped 1; count of bases not matched to a gene: 2. The CDR3 region has the DNA TGTGCCAGCAGCGCTACTAGCGGGAACACCGGGGAGCTGTTTTTT. Protein sequence: CASSATSGNTGELFF.

V is TRBV10-2 and J is TRBJ1-2; tentative D call: TRBD1 (5 bases). The V end was cut by 5 bases, the J end by 1 base, with 8 bases between. Germline V gene data show CDR1 as WSHSY and CDR2 as SAAADI. The CDR3 totals 13 residues. CDR3 nucleotides: TGCGCCAGCAGTCCGACAGTTAACTATGGCTACACCTTC. Protein: CASSPTVNYGYTF.

This chain joins TRBV28 and TRBJ2-7; D ambiguous. The V gene's germline CDR1 is MDHEN and CDR2 SYDVKM. Trimming removed 5 bases at V and 1 base at J, with 6 bases between. This CDR3 region has 12 residues. CDR3 loop: CASSGRSYEQYF. Here the CDR3 DNA reads TGTGCCAGCAGTGGCAGATCCTACGAGCAGTACTTC. The variable domain in full, completed from reference TRBV28 and TRBJ2-7, reads DVKVTQSSRYLVKRTGEKVFLECVQDMDHENMFWYRQDPGLGLRLIYFSYDVKMKEKGDIPEGYSVSREKKERFSLILESASTNQTSMYLCASSGRSYEQYFGPGTRLTVT.

This clone appeared once. This rearrangement joins TRBV19 to TRBJ1-2, with TRBD1 as a possible D gene (6 bases). Germline-derived CDR1 and CDR2 are LNHDA and SQIVND (reference sequence). Trimming shortened V by 10 bases and J by 3 bases, and 27 bases separated the two germline ends. The CDR3 totals 17 residues. Here the CDR3 reads CATKSGVASGADYGYTF. The CDR3 coding sequence is TGTGCCACGAAATCTGGAGTAGCGTCAGGGGCCGACTATGGCTACACCTTC.

The chain carries TRBV5-5 and TRBJ2-5; unclear D gene. Germline assignment: CDR1 SGHKS and CDR2 YYEKEE (reference sequence). The V gene lost 4 bases and the J gene lost 11 bases, with 12 bases spanning the gap. The CDR3 is 11 amino acids. The CDR3 nucleotides read TGTGCCAGCAGCCCGGGTTACGAACAGTACTTC. Translating it yields CASSPGYEQYF.

J is TRBJ2-4 and V is TRBV28, with unresolved D. Trimming pared 2 bases from V and 3 bases from J, leaving 8 bases between. This CDR3 is 14 amino acids long. Germline-derived CDR1 and CDR2 are MDHEN and SYDVKM. The CDR3 is CASSLANGKNIQYF. CDR3 in DNA: TGTGCCAGCAGTTTAGCGAATGGCAAAAACATTCAGTACTTC.

V gene TRBV5-1 combines with J gene TRBJ2-7; 10 bases match TRBD2. CDR3 size: 18 residues. Trimming cost V 0 bases and J 0 bases; bases outside gene matches: 9. Per germline, CDR1 SGHRS and CDR2 YFSETQ. For the CDR3, the DNA is TGCGCCAGCAGCTTGGGTCTAGCGGGGGCCACAAGCTCCTACGAGCAGTACTTC. It yields the protein CASSLGLAGATSSYEQYF.

This clone was observed a single time. The chain recombines TRBV7-2 with TRBJ2-7; no definite D call. The V end was cut by 2 bases, the J end by 4 bases, with 18 bases between. Germline V CDR1 and CDR2: SGHTA, FQGNSA. The CDR3 extends over 16 amino acids. CDR3 region: CASSLIGHGNRYEQYF. CDR3 DNA sequence: TGTGCCAGCAGCTTAATCGGTCACGGTAACCGATACGAGCAGTACTTC.

The rearrangement uses TRBV10-3 and TRBJ2-3; D possibly corresponds to TRBD1 (5 bases). The CDR3 is 14 amino acids. V was trimmed by 6 bases and J by 5 bases, leaving 15 bases between them. From germline, CDR1 is ENHRY and CDR2 SYGVKD. CDR3 amino acids: CAIRRAGQGDTQYF. The CDR3 DNA is TGTGCCATCAGACGGGCAGGGCAGGGAGATACGCAGTATTTT.

The rearrangement uses TRBV10-3 and TRBJ1-2, with D uncertain. The V end was cut by 0 bases, the J end by 5 bases, with 13 bases between. This CDR3 has 15 amino acids. Germline CDR1 is ENHRY and CDR2 is SYGVKD. CDR3 DNA: TGTGCCATCAGTGAGTCAACCACCGCCTTTTATGGCTACACCTTC. Residues: CAISESTTAFYGYTF.

The chain recombines TRBV6-5 with TRBJ2-5; TRBD2 is a possible D gene (6 bases). The germline V gene has CDR1 MNHEY and CDR2 SVGAGI. This CDR3 contains 14 residues. V was trimmed by 0 bases and J by 6 bases, leaving 11 bases between them. The CDR3 loop is CASSYSGGIKTQYF. CDR3 DNA sequence: TGTGCCAGCAGTTACTCGGGCGGGATCAAGACCCAGTACTTC.